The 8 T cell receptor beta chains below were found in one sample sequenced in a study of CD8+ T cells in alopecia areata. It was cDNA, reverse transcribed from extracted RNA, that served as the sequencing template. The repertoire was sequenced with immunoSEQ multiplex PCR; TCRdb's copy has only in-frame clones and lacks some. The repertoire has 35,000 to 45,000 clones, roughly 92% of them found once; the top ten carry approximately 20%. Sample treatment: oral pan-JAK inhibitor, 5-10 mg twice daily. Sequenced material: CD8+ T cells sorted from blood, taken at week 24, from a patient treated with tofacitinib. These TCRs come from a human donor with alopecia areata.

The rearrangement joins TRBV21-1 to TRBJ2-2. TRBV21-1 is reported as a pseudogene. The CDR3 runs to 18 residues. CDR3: CASSPPVNPGRHTGELFF. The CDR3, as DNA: TGTGCCAGCAGCCCCCCCGTTAACCCGGGACGGCACACCGGGGAGCTGTTTTTT.

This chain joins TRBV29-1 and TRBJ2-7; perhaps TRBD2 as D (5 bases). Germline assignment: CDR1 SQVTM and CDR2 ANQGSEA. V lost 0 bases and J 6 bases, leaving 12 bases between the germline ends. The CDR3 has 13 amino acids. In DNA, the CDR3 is TGCAGCGTTGAAGAGGTCGAGGGTGGCGAGCAGTACTTC. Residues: CSVEEVEGGEQYF.

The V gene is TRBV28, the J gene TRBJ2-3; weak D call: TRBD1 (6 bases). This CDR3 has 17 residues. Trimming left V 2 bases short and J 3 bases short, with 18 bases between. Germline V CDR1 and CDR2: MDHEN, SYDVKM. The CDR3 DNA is TGTGCCAGCAGTTTAAGGCGGTGGCAGGGGCTGACAGATACGCAGTATTTT. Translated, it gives CASSLRRWQGLTDTQYF.

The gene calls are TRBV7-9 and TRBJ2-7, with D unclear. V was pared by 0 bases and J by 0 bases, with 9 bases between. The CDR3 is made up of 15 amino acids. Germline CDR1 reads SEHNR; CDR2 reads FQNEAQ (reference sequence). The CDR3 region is CASSLAPKNSYEQYF. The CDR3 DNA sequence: TGTGCCAGCAGCTTAGCTCCAAAAAACTCCTACGAGCAGTACTTC.

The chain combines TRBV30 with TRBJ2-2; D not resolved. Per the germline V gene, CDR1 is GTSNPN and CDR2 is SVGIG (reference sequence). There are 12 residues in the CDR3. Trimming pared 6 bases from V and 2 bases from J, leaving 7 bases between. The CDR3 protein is CACTPNTGELFF. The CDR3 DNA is TGTGCCTGTACTCCTAACACCGGGGAGCTGTTTTTT.

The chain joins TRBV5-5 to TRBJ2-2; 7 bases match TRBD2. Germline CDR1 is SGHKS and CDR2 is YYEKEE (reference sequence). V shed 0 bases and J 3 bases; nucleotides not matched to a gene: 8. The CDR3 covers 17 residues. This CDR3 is CASSLVGLGTDTGELFF. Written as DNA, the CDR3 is TGTGCCAGCAGCTTGGTCGGACTAGGAACAGACACCGGGGAGCTGTTTTTT.

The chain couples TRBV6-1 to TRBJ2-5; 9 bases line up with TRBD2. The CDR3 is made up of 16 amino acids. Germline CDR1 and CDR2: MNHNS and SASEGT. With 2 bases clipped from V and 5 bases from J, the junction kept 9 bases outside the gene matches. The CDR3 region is CASSESGGGGMETQYF. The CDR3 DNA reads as TGTGCCAGCAGTGAATCCGGCGGGGGGGGGATGGAGACCCAGTACTTC.

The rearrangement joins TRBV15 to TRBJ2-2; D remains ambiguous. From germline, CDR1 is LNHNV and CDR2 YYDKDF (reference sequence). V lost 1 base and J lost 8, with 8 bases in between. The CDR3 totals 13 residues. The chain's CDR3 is CATSRVRLGELFF. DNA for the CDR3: TGTGCCACCAGCAGAGTACGGCTTGGGGAGCTGTTTTTT.